The clone carrying this T cell receptor (beta chain) was seen more than once but under ten times. This entry is derived from a study of beta chain features in type 1 diabetes. cDNA synthesis used the whole RNA isolate, giving expressed TCRB sequences. Sequenced by immunoSEQ multiplex PCR; TCRdb stores in-frame clones only, minus some. The sample holds about 140,000 clones, about 7% seen once. Specimen: central memory CD4+ T cells from blood. This sequence was found in a woman in her 30s in good health.

The CDR3 sequence: CASSETPTSGRAKELFF. CDR3 nucleotides: TGCGCCAGCAGCGAAACTCCAACTAGCGGGAGGGCCAAGGAGCTGTTTTTT. The chain carries TRBV5-1 and TRBJ2-2, with 13 positions matching TRBD2. The germline V gene encodes CDR1 SGHRS and CDR2 YFSETQ. The V segment lost 4 bases and the J segment 10 bases; nucleotides outside the gene matches: 13. The CDR3 consists of 17 residues.